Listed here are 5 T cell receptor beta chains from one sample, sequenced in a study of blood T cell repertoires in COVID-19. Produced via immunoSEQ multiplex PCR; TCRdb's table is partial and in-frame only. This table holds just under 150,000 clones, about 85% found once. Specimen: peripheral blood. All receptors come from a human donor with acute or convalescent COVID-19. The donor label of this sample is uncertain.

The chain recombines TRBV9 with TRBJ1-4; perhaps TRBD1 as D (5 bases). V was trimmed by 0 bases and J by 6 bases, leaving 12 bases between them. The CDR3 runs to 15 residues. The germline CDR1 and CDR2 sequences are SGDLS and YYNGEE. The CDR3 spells CASSVAGREDEKLFF. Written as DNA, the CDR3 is TGTGCCAGCAGCGTAGCGGGCAGGGAAGATGAAAAACTGTTTTTT.

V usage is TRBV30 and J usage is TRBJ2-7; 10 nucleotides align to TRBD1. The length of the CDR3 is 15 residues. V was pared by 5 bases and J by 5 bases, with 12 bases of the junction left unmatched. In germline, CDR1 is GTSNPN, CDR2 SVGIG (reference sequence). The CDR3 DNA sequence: TGTGCCTGGGACCCCGGACAGGGGGAATATAACGAGCAGTACTTC. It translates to CAWDPGQGEYNEQYF. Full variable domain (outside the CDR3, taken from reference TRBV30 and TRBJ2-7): SQTIHQWPATLVQPVGSPLSLECTVEGTSNPNLYWYRQAAGRGLQLLFYSVGIGQISSEVPQNLSASRPQDRQFILSSKKLLLSDSGFYLCAWDPGQGEYNEQYFGPGTRLTVT.

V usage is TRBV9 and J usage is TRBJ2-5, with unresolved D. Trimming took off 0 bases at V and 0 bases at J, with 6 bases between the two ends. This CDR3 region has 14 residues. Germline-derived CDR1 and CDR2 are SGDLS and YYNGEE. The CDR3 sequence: CASSVGDNQETQYF. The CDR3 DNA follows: TGTGCCAGCAGCGTAGGAGACAACCAAGAGACCCAGTACTTC. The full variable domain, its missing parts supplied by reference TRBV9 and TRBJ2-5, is DSGVTQTPKHLITATGQRVTLRCSPRSGDLSVYWYQQSLDQGLQFLIQYYNGEERAKGNILERFSAQQFPDLHSELNLSSLELGDSALYFCASSVGDNQETQYFGPGTRLLVL.

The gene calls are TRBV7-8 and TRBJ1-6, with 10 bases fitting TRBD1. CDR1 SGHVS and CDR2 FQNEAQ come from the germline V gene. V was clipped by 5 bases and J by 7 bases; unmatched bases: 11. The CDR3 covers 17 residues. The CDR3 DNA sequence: TGTGCCAGCAGCCCCGACAGACAGGGGGCGAGGAATTCACCCCTCCACTTT. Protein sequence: CASSPDRQGARNSPLHF.

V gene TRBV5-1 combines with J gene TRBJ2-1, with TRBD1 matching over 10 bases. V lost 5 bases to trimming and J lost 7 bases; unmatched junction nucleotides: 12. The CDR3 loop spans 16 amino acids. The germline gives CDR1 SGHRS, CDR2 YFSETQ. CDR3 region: CASRTRTGGSLNEQFF. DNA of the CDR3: TGCGCCAGCAGGACCAGGACAGGGGGGTCCTTGAATGAGCAGTTCTTC.